This entry lists 27 T cell receptor beta chains sequenced from one sample in a study of blood T cell repertoires in COVID-19. TCRdb's table, derived via immunoSEQ multiplex PCR, lists solely in-frame clones and lacks some. The profile covers approximately 250,000 clones, with approximately 90% appearing a single time and around 2.8% taken by the ten largest. Source material: PBMCs or T cells enriched from blood (not recorded which). These receptors came from a man in his forties or fifties who had been exposed to COVID-19.

The rearrangement links TRBV19 to TRBJ2-7; tentative D call: TRBD1 (5 bases). The ends were cut back, 6 bases at V and 2 bases at J, with 11 bases in the middle. In germline, CDR1 is LNHDA, CDR2 SQIVND (reference sequence). The CDR3 is 13 amino acids. This CDR3 reads CASSAGLTYEQYF. The CDR3 bases are TGTGCCAGTAGCGCAGGGTTAACCTACGAGCAGTACTTC.

The chain uses TRBV5-1 and TRBJ2-2; D is undetermined. Germline V gene sequence: CDR1 SGHRS, CDR2 YFSETQ. CDR3 length equals 12 residues. V gave up 0 bases and J gave up 7 bases, with 4 bases separating them. CDR3 residues: CASSLDGGELFF. The CDR3 region has the DNA TGCGCCAGCAGCTTGGACGGCGGGGAGCTGTTTTTT.

This clone was observed once. The chain recombines TRBV6-6 with TRBJ1-5; the D is unclear. V lost 10 bases and J lost 5, with 12 bases in between. Looked up from germline, CDR1 is MNHNY and CDR2 is SVGAGI (reference sequence). The CDR3 covers 12 residues. The chain's CDR3 is CATARRDQPQHF. The DNA for the CDR3 is TGTGCCACCGCGAGGCGAGATCAGCCCCAGCATTTT.

DNA for the CDR3: TGCGCCAGCAGCTTGGGGAGTCTCGGCGGGGAGCTGTTTTTT. Translation gives CASSLGSLGGELFF. This chain links TRBV5-1 with TRBJ2-2, with unresolved D. The germline V gene has CDR1 SGHRS and CDR2 YFSETQ. There are 14 residues in the CDR3. V was clipped by 0 bases and J by 7 bases, with 10 bases between them.

This clone came up once. This chain joins TRBV30 and TRBJ2-2, with D maybe TRBD2 (5 bases). The CDR3 spans 14 residues. Germline-derived CDR1 and CDR2 are GTSNPN and SVGIG (reference sequence). Trimming cost V 8 bases and J 0 bases, with 13 bases left between them. For the CDR3, the DNA is TGTGCCGGTTCGAGGGTTGCGAACACCGGGGAGCTGTTTTTT. The encoded protein is CAGSRVANTGELFF. Looking up the rest from reference TRBV30 and TRBJ2-2 gives the full variable domain: SQTIHQWPATLVQPVGSPLSLECTVEGTSNPNLYWYRQAAGRGLQLLFYSVGIGQISSEVPQNLSASRPQDRQFILSSKKLLLSDSGFYLCAGSRVANTGELFFGEGSRLTVL.

This chain uses TRBV7-9 with TRBJ2-3, with 9 bases that match TRBD2. The V segment lost 4 bases and the J segment 2 bases; nucleotides outside the gene matches: 10. CDR3 length: 17 residues. Germline CDR1 and CDR2: SEHNR and FQNEAQ (reference sequence). The CDR3 nucleotides read TGTGCCAGCAGCTCGGTCGTGCTAGCGGGATTCACAGATACGCAGTATTTT. Its protein is CASSSVVLAGFTDTQYF.

In the case of this clone: Other DNA sequences of this sample code for an identical CDR3. The chain joins TRBV12-5 to TRBJ1-2; D may be TRBD1 (6 bases). Trimming pared 2 bases from V and 5 bases from J, leaving 6 bases between. CDR1 is LGHNT, CDR2 FRNRAP, per germline. There are 12 residues in the CDR3. The CDR3 loop reads CASGLQGYGYTF. CDR3 nucleotide sequence: TGTGCTAGTGGTTTGCAGGGGTATGGCTACACCTTC.

The rearrangement uses TRBV11-3 and TRBJ2-1; the match to TRBD1 covers 12 bases. This CDR3 has 15 residues. V trimming: 5 bases; J trimming: 9 bases; junction bases outside the gene matches: 8. The germline CDR1 and CDR2 sequences are SGHNT and YENEEA. The CDR3 sequence: CASSNRDRGPGEQFF. The CDR3 DNA follows: TGTGCCAGCAGCAACCGGGACAGGGGGCCCGGTGAGCAGTTCTTC.

The chain recombines TRBV19 with TRBJ1-5, with 8 positions matching TRBD1. There are 16 residues in the CDR3. V was clipped by 4 bases and J by 1 base; unmatched bases: 6. Germline V gene data show CDR1 as LNHDA and CDR2 as SQIVND (reference sequence). The CDR3 loop is CASSTGTGTSNQPQHF. The CDR3 DNA reads TGTGCCAGTAGTACAGGGACAGGAACAAGCAATCAGCCCCAGCATTTT.

This clone was picked up one time. The gene calls are TRBV29-1 and TRBJ1-2, with TRBD1 as a possible D gene (6 bases). CDR1 and CDR2 (germline): SQVTM, ANQGSEA. The CDR3 spans 13 residues. Trimming removed 4 bases at V and 4 bases at J, with 13 bases between. CDR3 DNA: TGCAGCGTTGGCCCGGACAGTGGCTATGGCTACACCTTC. Its translation: CSVGPDSGYGYTF. Full variable domain (outside the CDR3, taken from reference TRBV29-1 and TRBJ1-2): SAVISQKPSRDICQRGTSLTIQCQVDSQVTMMFWYRQQPGQSLTLIATANQGSEATYESGFVIDKFPISRPNLTFSTLTVSNMSPEDSSIYLCSVGPDSGYGYTFGSGTRLTVV.

The rearrangement links TRBV7-6 to TRBJ2-3; D not resolved. CDR1 is SGHVS and CDR2 is FNYEAQ in the germline V gene. The V and J ends lost 6 bases and 1 base respectively, with 20 bases between them. CDR3 length: 17 residues. The CDR3 nucleotides are TGTGCCAGCAGTTTTAACCCCCCTGCGCGAGGCACAGATACGCAGTATTTT. Translation gives CASSFNPPARGTDTQYF.

The J gene is TRBJ2-3, the V gene TRBV18; 8 bases match TRBD1. J was trimmed by 4 bases and V by 3 bases; bases with no gene match: 9. The CDR3 is made up of 16 amino acids. Germline CDR1 KGHSH, CDR2 LQKENI. The CDR3 here is CASSPSTGDGADTQYF. The CDR3 nucleotides are TGTGCCAGCTCACCGTCGACAGGGGATGGTGCAGATACGCAGTATTTT.

The chain combines TRBV9 with TRBJ1-4; D is perhaps TRBD1 (5 bases). CDR3 length: 15 residues. CDR1 is SGDLS, CDR2 YYNGEE, per germline. The V end was cut by 4 bases, the J end by 3 bases, with 13 bases between. The DNA for the CDR3 is TGTGCCAGCAGCCGACGGGGGGAGGCTAATGAAAAACTGTTTTTT. Protein sequence: CASSRRGEANEKLFF.

In its sample, this clone was seen once. The chain combines TRBV2 with TRBJ1-4; 8 bases are a match to TRBD1. The CDR3 spans 15 residues. V shed 5 bases, J shed 6 bases, and the junction held 8 bases outside the gene matches. Looked up from germline, CDR1 is SNHLY and CDR2 is FYNNEI. CDR3 loop: CASSHRQGWDEKLFF. CDR3 DNA: TGTGCCAGCAGTCACCGACAGGGGTGGGATGAAAAACTGTTTTTT.

The V and J genes are TRBV3-1 (or the pseudogene TRBV3-2) and TRBJ1-4, with 10 bases that match TRBD1. This CDR3 contains 17 residues. Trimming cost V 5 bases and J 7 bases; bases outside gene matches: 13. Germline CDR1 and CDR2: LGHDT and YNNKEL (reference sequence). The CDR3 reads CASSLPLPWDRGEKLFF. In nucleotides, the CDR3 is TGTGCCAGCAGCTTACCCCTGCCCTGGGACAGGGGTGAAAAACTGTTTTTT.

In DNA form, the CDR3 reads TGTGCTTCCACTAGAGTGGGAGATGAGCAGTTCTTC. Translated, it gives CASTRVGDEQFF. This sequence joins TRBV5-4 and TRBJ2-1, with a possible D match to TRBD2 (5 bases). The CDR3 has 12 amino acids. From germline, CDR1 is SGHNT and CDR2 YYREEE (reference sequence).

The chain employs TRBV5-1 and TRBJ1-1; 8 nucleotides align to TRBD1. Germline V lookup: CDR1 SGHRS, CDR2 YFSETQ. This CDR3 spans 17 amino acids. After removal of 0 bases from V and 1 base from J, the junction contained 8 bases not matched to a gene. CDR3 sequence (DNA): TGCGCCAGCAGCTTGGGTGGGACAGGAGTAAAGAACACTGAAGCTTTCTTT. Protein product: CASSLGGTGVKNTEAFF. The variable domain in full, with the rest retrieved from reference TRBV5-1 and TRBJ1-1, is KAGVTQTPRYLIKTRGQQVTLSCSPISGHRSVSWYQQTPGQGLQFLFEYFSETQRNKGNFPGRFSGRQFSNSRSEMNVSTLELGDSALYLCASSLGGTGVKNTEAFFGQGTRLTVV.

The rearrangement uses TRBV1 and TRBJ2-7; the D call in the table, TRBD1, was not verified against the DNA. TRBV1 is a pseudogene segment. This CDR3 spans 17 amino acids. The CDR3 here is CTSSANIVTVTAYEQYF. The CDR3 nucleotides are TGCACCAGCAGCGCTAACATCGTGACAGTAACAGCCTACGAGCAGTACTTC.

J is TRBJ1-2 and V is TRBV28, with D possibly being TRBD1 (5 bases). The CDR3 sequence is 15 residues long. Per the germline V gene, CDR1 is MDHEN and CDR2 is SYDVKM. Trimming stripped 1 base from V and 5 bases from J, with 14 bases between. The CDR3 is CASSLSLGRAYGYTF. Written as DNA, the CDR3 is TGTGCCAGCAGTTTATCCCTCGGCAGGGCGTATGGCTACACCTTC.

The CDR3 region has the DNA TGTGCCAGCCGCACAGCCTCGGGGAGGTTCACTGGGGCCAACGTCCTGACTTTC. Protein product: CASRTASGRFTGANVLTF. V gene TRBV28 combines with J gene TRBJ2-6; D is possibly TRBD2 (6 bases). This CDR3 has 18 residues. Germline V CDR1 and CDR2: MDHEN, SYDVKM. V gave up 8 bases and J gave up 2 bases, with 22 bases separating them.

There are a few counts of this clone. The chain has TRBV6-1 and TRBJ1-6; 8 positions match TRBD1. The CDR3 spans 16 residues. Losses at the gene ends were 4 bases for V and 5 bases for J; bases not matched to a gene: 7. Germline values: CDR1 MNHNS, CDR2 SASEGT. The CDR3 protein is CASSARQTGDNSPLHF. The CDR3 DNA reads TGTGCCAGCAGTGCGAGACAGACAGGGGATAATTCACCCCTCCACTTT.

The chain joins TRBV11-3 to TRBJ2-3, with 9 bases matching TRBD2. Per the germline V gene, CDR1 is SGHNT and CDR2 is YENEEA. This CDR3 region has 14 residues. V lost 5 bases to trimming and J lost 3 bases; unmatched junction nucleotides: 3. CDR3 coding DNA: TGTGCCAGCAGCCCTCTAGCGGGAACAGATACGCAGTATTTT. This gives the protein CASSPLAGTDTQYF.

CDR3 loop: CASVDRLDSPLHF. CDR3 bases: TGTGCCAGCGTCGACAGGTTGGATTCACCCCTCCACTTT. The chain employs TRBV5-5 and TRBJ1-6; D may be TRBD1 (6 bases). V was clipped by 7 bases and J by 8 bases, with 13 bases between them. Looked up from germline, CDR1 is SGHKS and CDR2 is YYEKEE (reference sequence). The CDR3 sequence is 13 residues long.

The genes are TRBV27 and TRBJ2-7, with 8 bases aligning to TRBD2. Germline loops: CDR1 MNHEY, CDR2 SMNVEV (reference sequence). With 7 bases clipped from V and 0 bases from J, the junction kept 5 bases outside the gene matches. The CDR3 runs to 14 residues. The CDR3 region is CASKRGTSSYEQYF. Here the CDR3 DNA reads TGTGCCAGCAAGCGGGGGACCAGCTCCTACGAGCAGTACTTC.

This sequence joins TRBV13 and TRBJ2-2, with D perhaps matching TRBD2 (6 bases). The CDR3 is 12 amino acids. V was pared by 4 bases and J by 6 bases, with 6 bases between. Germline lookup yields CDR1 PRHDT and CDR2 FYEKMQ (reference sequence). CDR3 sequence reads: CASSSGAGELFF. As DNA, the CDR3 is TGTGCCAGCAGCTCGGGAGCCGGGGAGCTGTTTTTT.

The chain combines TRBV2 with TRBJ2-2; 9 bases map to TRBD1. The germline gives CDR1 SNHLY, CDR2 FYNNEI. V gave up 6 bases and J gave up 5 bases; unmatched junction bases: 7. CDR3 length: 15 amino acids. CDR3 region: CASRERGQGTGELFF. CDR3 DNA: TGTGCCAGCAGAGAACGGGGACAGGGTACCGGGGAGCTGTTTTTT.

The chain has TRBV6-6 and TRBJ1-1, with D maybe TRBD1 (6 bases). Trimming stripped 2 bases from V and 1 base from J, with 11 bases between. Per germline, CDR1 MNHNY and CDR2 SVGAGI (reference sequence). The length of the CDR3 is 15 residues. The CDR3 here is CASSYPPDRNTEAFF. Written as DNA, the CDR3 is TGTGCCAGCAGTTACCCCCCGGACAGGAACACTGAAGCTTTCTTT.